This T cell receptor (beta chain) emerged from a study of circulating CD8 cells and anti-PD-1 response in melanoma (dated by TCRdb to 2020 to 2022). Background for the entire study: Nivolumab was given to patients intravenously at 3 mg/kg every 2 weeks. The melanoma cohort included roughly 13 patients, of whom seven received anti-PD-1 as first-line therapy and six had previously received targeted therapy or immunotherapy. Patients with complete or partial responses were classified as responders; those with stable or progressive disease (RECIST v1.1) as non-responders. The TCR repertoire analysis was performed on approximately 11 melanoma patients, comprising 7 non-responders and 4 responders. On on-treatment samples, PD-1 was detected using a biotinylated anti-human IgG4 antibody.

What the authors observed across the whole study: Experiments were generally performed without replicates because of limited material. The highest diversity was observed in the DNEG repertoire, similar and higher clonality was shown by the PD-1 and DPOS repertoires, and the lowest diversity was found in the TIGIT repertoires. The published TCR repertoire comparisons relied only on baseline and M1 samples from a small cohort that had few responders. The cohort mixed treatment-naive and previously treated patients, which the authors noted could influence results. Repertoires were found to be largely private between subsets, with under 7.5% of TRB clonotypes shared at M1, and the highest sharing was observed between DPOS and TIGIT. Because tumor material could not be accessed, tumor reactivity was instead assessed with peptide assays on expanded sorted subsets.

In its sample, this clonotype comes out as large (0.1 to 1%). There is no known antigen for this receptor. At one of its ends the junction is not consistent with the germline gene, which may arise from a read error. Using a BD FACSAria II cell sorter, four subsets defined by PD-1 and/or TIGIT were sorted from live CD3+CD8+TCRalphabeta+ cells. To characterize how relevant each subset is to anti-PD-1 therapy response, circulating CD8 T cells were sorted into four subsets based on PD-1 and TIGIT expression. From each sorted CD8 T-cell subset, both TCR alpha and TCR beta chains were sequenced. Peripheral blood was drawn before the first anti-PD-1 injection and after two and four injections. PBMCs were isolated immediately by Ficoll gradient centrifugation. Until use, PBMCs were stored frozen in liquid nitrogen in RPMI containing about 18% FCS and approximately 9.7% DMSO. After thawing, PBMCs were stained with a viability dye plus antibodies against CD3, CD8alpha, TCRalphabeta, PD-1 and TIGIT. The RNeasy Kit was used to extract total RNA, and all samples had a RIN greater than 7.

Sequencer: NextSeq 500. Starting from roughly 15 ng of total RNA, TCR libraries were made with the QIAseq Immune Repertoire RNA Library Kit, Human TCR Panel. TCR libraries were sequenced on an Illumina NextSeq with a Mid Output V2 kit, using asymmetric 261x41 paired-end reads. Every TCR library was diluted to 3 to 5 nM, then pooled, denatured and loaded at 0.8 to 1 pM. Regarding the original processing steps: TCR FASTQ files were processed in the QIAGEN GeneGlobe Data Analysis Center, and downstream analysis was performed in R 3.5.2. Clonality was calculated as one minus the Shannon entropy normalized by the log of the number of unique productive sequences. TRA or TRB clonotypes differing in abundance between baseline and M1 were identified within each subset by Fisher exact tests at 5% FDR. Clonotypes with differential abundance were put into four groups: emerging, expanding, contracting or non-expanding/contracting. Morisita's overlap index was used to measure repertoire overlap between patients. Using fastp at Q25 and MiXCR, TCRdb reprocessed the public reads and kept productive beta chains. Every entry covers one CDR3 protein and lists the most common genes and DNA from its rows. These V and J calls rely on TCRdb rather than the paper's analysis. This sample is represented by over 1,100 distinct CDR3 sequences; more than 8% of them were singletons. The ten most abundant clones make up 5.4% of the sample.

This sequence was found in a human donor with melanoma. This sample comprised CD8+ T cells from PBMCs, obtained at baseline or after one month of anti-PD-1 therapy (not recorded which).

Here the CDR3 is given as CVSRQGLYGYTF. Here is the DNA: TGTGTCAGCAGGCAGGGGCTGTATGGCTACACCTTC. The V gene is TRBV5-4 and the J gene is TRBJ1-2; the D segment could be TRBD1, given 6 matching bases. CDR1 SGHNT and CDR2 YYREEE were looked up in the germline V gene (reference sequence). The CDR3 spans 12 residues, from the cysteine through the phenylalanine. CDR3 DNA is the only sequence kept; it has 36 bases, read in frame from the first base.